The T cell receptor beta chain described here comes from a study of beta chain features in type 1 diabetes. At the level of the study: The samples had about 110,000,000 sorted cells examined in all. Whole-study findings and limits: In these data, an HLA type influence on TCRB rearrangement remained unresolved. A moderate, significant TCRB CDR3 shortening appeared in type 1 diabetes across four CD4+ subsets.

Expressed TCRB transcripts were sequenced because the isolated RNA had all been reverse transcribed beforehand. Assay used: immunoSEQ multiplex PCR; TCRdb lists only in-frame clones, some missing. The table has 240,000 or so clones, around 20% seen once; the top ten hold around 0.03%. Between the trimmed V and J ends, which lost 5 bases and 6 bases, there was a span of 7 bases. Germline V gives CDR1 SEHNR, CDR2 FQNEAQ (reference sequence). The CDR3 has 11 residues. Worth noting for this clone: As yet, its antigen is unknown.

This receptor was obtained from a woman aged 40-49 years with type 1 diabetes. V usage is TRBV7-9 and J usage is TRBJ1-1; possible D gene TRBD1, 5 bases. The sample taken for sequencing was naive CD4+ T cells from blood. In DNA, the CDR3 is TGTGCCAGCAGCCCAGGGTCTGAAGCTTTCTTT. Its protein product is CASSPGSEAFF.